This entry lists 17 T cell receptor beta chains sequenced from one sample in a study of T cell responses to AZD1222 COVID-19 vaccine (dated by TCRdb to the early 2020s). To prepare the library, the immunoSEQ multiplex PCR assay was applied. TCRdb limited this immuneACCESS table to in-frame rearrangements with V and J called. A share of clones is missing; checked studies link under half to unresolved V genes, and the rest is unexplained. The sample includes tens of thousands of clones, with 85% to 95% observed a single time. The top ten constitute 4.5% of the sample. In light of the paper, this sample's time point label describes: baseline before first vaccination. The label giving this sample's treatment or condition can be read as: meningococcal conjugate vaccine given as trial control. The sequenced sample was peripheral blood, obtained on day 0 of MenACWY control vaccination. These receptors originate from an adult in good health.

This rearrangement joins TRBV24-1 to TRBJ2-2; 9 bases are a match to TRBD2. CDR3 length: 18 residues. The V gene end was trimmed by 12 bases and the J gene end by 3 bases; junction bases not matched to a gene: 19. In germline, CDR1 is KGHDR, CDR2 SFDVKD. This CDR3 reads CAVQSSYPVAGDTGELFF. Here the CDR3 DNA reads TGTGCCGTTCAGTCCTCATACCCTGTAGCGGGAGACACCGGGGAGCTGTTTTTT.

J is TRBJ2-5 and V is TRBV11-3, with TRBD1 as a possible D gene (7 bases). The CDR3 is 15 residues long. Germline V lookup: CDR1 SGHNT, CDR2 YENEEA. With 0 bases removed from V and 2 bases from J, the gap between germline ends came to 10 bases. The CDR3 DNA follows: TGTGCCAGCAGCTTAGACGCGGGACAGCAAGAGACCCAGTACTTC. Translation gives CASSLDAGQQETQYF.

This chain connects TRBV25-1 to TRBJ2-1; D gene ambiguous. The V gene lost 11 bases and the J gene lost 4 bases, with 12 bases spanning the gap. The CDR3 runs to 12 residues. Germline V lookup: CDR1 MGHDK, CDR2 SYGVNS. CDR3 sequence: CAAARVYNEQFF. The CDR3 coding sequence is TGTGCCGCTGCTCGCGTGTACAATGAGCAGTTCTTC.

The chain couples TRBV4-3 to TRBJ2-7; D gene unclear. Germline lookup yields CDR1 LGHNA and CDR2 YSLEER. Trimming cost V 5 bases and J 0 bases, with 11 bases left between them. The CDR3 length is 14 residues. As DNA, the CDR3 is TGCGCCAGCAGCACATCCGTTAACTCCTACGAGCAGTACTTC. It translates to CASSTSVNSYEQYF.

The chain couples TRBV5-5 to TRBJ1-2; a weak D match, TRBD1 (6 bases). V lost 4 bases and J lost 4, with 26 bases in between. The germline CDR1 and CDR2 sequences are SGHKS and YYEKEE (reference sequence). This CDR3 spans 18 amino acids. The CDR3 nucleotides read TGTGCCAGCAGCACCTACGATTGGACAGACGATTCTGTCTATGGCTACACCTTC. This codes for CASSTYDWTDDSVYGYTF.

The chain couples TRBV29-1 to TRBJ2-1; TRBD2 matches at 8 bases. The CDR3 loop spans 12 amino acids. Per the germline V gene, CDR1 is SQVTM and CDR2 is ANQGSEA. V shed 4 bases and J 8 bases; nucleotides not matched to a gene: 4. CDR3 loop: CSVAGRADEQFF. The DNA of the CDR3 is TGCAGCGTTGCCGGGAGGGCCGATGAGCAGTTCTTC.

The chain links TRBV12-3 or TRBV12-4 to TRBJ2-1; no clear D gene. Deletions cut 6 bases from V and 7 bases from J, with 13 bases between. The CDR3 runs to 13 residues. CDR3 coding DNA: TGTGCCAGCAGCCTGACTGGTGCGAATGAGCAGTTCTTC. Its translation: CASSLTGANEQFF.

The chain employs TRBV12-3 or TRBV12-4 and TRBJ1-2; D remains ambiguous. This CDR3 is 13 amino acids long. Trimming cost V 6 bases and J 2 bases, with 10 bases left between them. The CDR3 sequence is CASSLPSNYGYTF. For the CDR3, the DNA is TGTGCCAGCAGCCTTCCTTCAAACTATGGCTACACCTTC.

The rearrangement links TRBV16 to TRBJ2-1, with 7 bases identical to TRBD2. The trim removed 5 bases at V and 3 bases at J, leaving 7 bases unmatched. Germline CDR1 KGHSY, CDR2 FQNENV. The CDR3 spans 15 residues. The CDR3 sequence: CASSSGEGNYNEQFF. The DNA for the CDR3 is TGTGCCAGCAGCAGCGGGGAGGGAAACTACAATGAGCAGTTCTTC. Variable domain in full (rest from reference TRBV16 and TRBJ2-1): GEEVAQTPKHLVRGEGQKAKLYCAPIKGHSYVFWYQQVLKNEFKFLISFQNENVFDETGMPKERFSAKCLPNSPCSLEIQATKLEDSAVYFCASSSGEGNYNEQFFGPGTRLTVL.

The rearrangement uses TRBV6-5 and TRBJ1-5; 7 nucleotides agree with TRBD1. The CDR3 runs 16 residues. CDR1 is MNHEY, CDR2 SVGAGI, per germline. The junction had 8 bases not matched to a gene; V was cut back by 4 bases and J by 2 bases. CDR3 sequence (DNA): TGTGCCAGCAGTTCAGCCACAGGGGCGCGCAATCAGCCCCAGCATTTT. It encodes CASSSATGARNQPQHF.

V gene TRBV27 combines with J gene TRBJ1-4; D gene unclear. With 7 bases removed from V and 4 bases from J, the gap between germline ends came to 10 bases. Germline CDR1 and CDR2: MNHEY and SMNVEV (reference sequence). This CDR3 region has 13 residues. CDR3 amino acids: CASKTQNNEKLFF. The CDR3 region has the DNA TGTGCCAGCAAGACCCAGAATAATGAAAAACTGTTTTTT.

The DNA for the CDR3 is TGTGCCAGCAGACTACGCCGGGACCCCGCGATAGCCCAGCATTTT. Encoded protein: CASRLRRDPAIAQHF. V is TRBV6-5 and J is TRBJ1-5, with D possibly TRBD1 on 5 matching bases. Trimming removed 6 bases at V and 11 bases at J, with 23 bases between. This CDR3 comprises 15 residues. Germline CDR1 reads MNHEY; CDR2 reads SVGAGI.

The CDR3 sequence: CASRGGGSEKLFF. The CDR3 DNA reads TGTGCCAGCAGAGGAGGGGGGTCTGAAAAACTGTTTTTT. The chain combines TRBV2 with TRBJ1-4; maybe TRBD1 (6 bases). CDR1 SNHLY and CDR2 FYNNEI come from the germline V gene. This CDR3 spans 13 amino acids. Trimming took off 6 bases at V and 7 bases at J, with 12 bases between the two ends.

V usage is TRBV12-3 or TRBV12-4 and J usage is TRBJ2-1; D remains unclear. V was cut by 5 bases and J by 3 bases, with 2 bases left in between. The CDR3 has 11 residues. This CDR3 reads CASSIYNEQFF. The CDR3, as DNA: TGTGCCAGCAGTATCTACAATGAGCAGTTCTTC.

The chain joins TRBV7-7 to TRBJ2-1; 8 nucleotides match TRBD2. The CDR3 is made up of 16 amino acids. Germline loops: CDR1 SSHAT, CDR2 FNYEAQ (reference sequence). V shed 2 bases and J 6 bases; nucleotides not matched to a gene: 9. The DNA for the CDR3 is TGTGCCAGCAGCTTACTAGCGGGCGCGGGGGGCAATGAGCAGTTCTTC. It translates to CASSLLAGAGGNEQFF.

V and J are TRBV6-2 or TRBV6-3 and TRBJ2-1; 12 bases line up with TRBD2. The germline gives CDR1 MNHEY, CDR2 SVGEGT. This CDR3 has 20 amino acids. J gave up 2 bases and V 5 bases, and 16 bases lay outside the gene matches. CDR3 in amino acids: CASSETSGSSATPTYNEQFF. In nucleotides, the CDR3 is TGTGCCAGCAGTGAGACTAGCGGGAGCAGTGCAACGCCGACCTACAATGAGCAGTTCTTC.

In nucleotides, the CDR3 is TGTGCCAGCAGTGCGGCAGGGACTAGCGGAGTCACCGGGGAGCTGTTTTTT. Encoded protein: CASSAAGTSGVTGELFF. V gene TRBV28 combines with J gene TRBJ2-2; 11 bases align to TRBD2. The ends lost 5 bases at V and 4 bases at J; junction bases unmatched: 9. The CDR3 consists of 17 residues. Germline CDR1 MDHEN, CDR2 SYDVKM.